In this sample, the clone carrying this T cell receptor beta chain turned up a few times. What it recognizes is unknown. The germline V gene encodes CDR1 MGHRA and CDR2 YSYEKL. Trimming left V 4 bases short and J 4 bases short, with 19 bases between. This CDR3 has 16 amino acids. Molecular barcoding with unique molecular identifiers was used for the TCRbeta library. TCRdb recomputed calls from the PCR reads with MiXCR, one row per CDR3 protein. Counted here are 800,000 to 1,000,000 distinct CDR3 sequences, roughly 29% occurring once; the ten biggest clones make up roughly 31%. The source of the sample is a study of T-cell reconstitution after alpha-beta-depleted transplantation in children. Study-level points and caveats: As was reported, about two months after transplant, alpha-beta T cells came from several hundred expanded graft clones.

The sample in question was PBMCs, mostly from graft donor cells, obtained 360 days after TCRalphabeta/CD19-depleted stem cell transplant. This receptor was taken from a boy less than two years old who had a stem cell transplant for SCID, so the T cells may come from the graft donor. The gene calls are TRBV4-1 and TRBJ2-5, with D perhaps TRBD2 (6 bases). CDR3 protein: CASSLRGTHDGETQYF. The DNA of the CDR3 is TGCGCCAGCAGCCTACGTGGGACTCACGATGGAGAGACCCAGTACTTC.